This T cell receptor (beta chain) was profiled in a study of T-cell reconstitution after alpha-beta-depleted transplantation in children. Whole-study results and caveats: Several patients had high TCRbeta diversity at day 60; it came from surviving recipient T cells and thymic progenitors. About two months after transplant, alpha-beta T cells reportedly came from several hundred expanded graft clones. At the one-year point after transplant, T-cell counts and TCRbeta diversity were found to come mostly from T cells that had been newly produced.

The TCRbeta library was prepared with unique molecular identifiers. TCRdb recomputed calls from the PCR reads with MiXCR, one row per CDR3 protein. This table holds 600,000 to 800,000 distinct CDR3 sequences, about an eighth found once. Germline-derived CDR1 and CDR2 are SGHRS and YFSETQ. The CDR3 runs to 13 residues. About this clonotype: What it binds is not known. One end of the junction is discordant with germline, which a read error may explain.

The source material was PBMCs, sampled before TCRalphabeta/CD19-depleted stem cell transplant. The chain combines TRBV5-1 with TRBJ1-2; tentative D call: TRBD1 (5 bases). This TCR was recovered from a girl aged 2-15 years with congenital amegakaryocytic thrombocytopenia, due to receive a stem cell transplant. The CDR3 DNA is TGCACCAGCAGCTTGGGGGACAACTATGGCTACACCTTC. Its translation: CTSSLGDNYGYTF.